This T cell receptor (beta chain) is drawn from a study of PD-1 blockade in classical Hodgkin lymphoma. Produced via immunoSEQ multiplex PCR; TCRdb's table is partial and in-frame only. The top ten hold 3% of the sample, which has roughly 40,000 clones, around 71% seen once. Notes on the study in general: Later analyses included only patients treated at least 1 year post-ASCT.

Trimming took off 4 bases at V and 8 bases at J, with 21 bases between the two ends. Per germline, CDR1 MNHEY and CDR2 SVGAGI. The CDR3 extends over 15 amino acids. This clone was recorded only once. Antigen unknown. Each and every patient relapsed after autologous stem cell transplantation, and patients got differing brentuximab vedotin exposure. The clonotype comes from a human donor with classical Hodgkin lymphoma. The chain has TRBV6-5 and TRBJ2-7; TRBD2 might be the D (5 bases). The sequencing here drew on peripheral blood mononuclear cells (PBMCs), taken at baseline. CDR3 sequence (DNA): TGTGCCAGCAGTTCTGGAGGAATATTATCCCTAAAGCAGTACTTC. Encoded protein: CASSSGGILSLKQYF.